The 27 T cell receptor beta chains below were found in one sample sequenced in a study of blood T cell repertoires in COVID-19. The data were produced by immunoSEQ multiplex PCR, yet TCRdb's version contains in-frame clones alone and is incomplete. The sample records hundreds of thousands of clones, 85% to 90% being singletons. Specimen: PBMCs or T cells enriched from blood (not recorded which). These receptors were collected from a young man who had recovered from COVID-19.

This clone was counted a single time. This chain connects TRBV12-1 to TRBJ1-1; the table's D call, TRBD1, has no DNA check behind it. TRBV12-1 has pseudogene status. The CDR3 sequence is 11 residues long. CDR3 coding DNA: TGTGCCAGCAGCCAGGGGACTGAAGCTTTCTTT. Encoded protein: CASSQGTEAFF.

This clone was counted between two and nine times. The chain has TRBV3-1 (or the pseudogene TRBV3-2) and TRBJ2-1; weak D call: TRBD1 (6 bases). CDR3 length equals 13 residues. In germline, CDR1 is LGHDT, CDR2 YNNKEL (reference sequence). V gave up 4 bases and J gave up 5 bases, with 9 bases separating them. CDR3 residues: CASSRQANNEQFF. CDR3 bases: TGTGCCAGCAGCCGACAGGCGAACAATGAGCAGTTCTTC.

The chain has TRBV6-2 or TRBV6-3 and TRBJ2-7; D is undetermined. The V gene's germline CDR1 is MNHEY and CDR2 SVGEGT. V gave up 1 base and J gave up 1 base, with 8 bases separating them. This CDR3 is 14 amino acids long. CDR3 bases: TGTGCCAGCAGTTACTTCATACAGTCCTACGAGCAGTACTTC. Protein product: CASSYFIQSYEQYF.

This clone appeared a few times. The chain combines TRBV7-9 with TRBJ1-2, with 8 bases that match TRBD1. The germline V gene encodes CDR1 SEHNR and CDR2 FQNEAQ (reference sequence). The V and J ends lost 3 bases and 4 bases, in that order; junction bases with no gene match: 4. This CDR3 is built from 14 residues. CDR3 DNA: TGTGCCAGCAGCTTGGACAGGGTGGGCTATGGCTACACCTTC. Translating it yields CASSLDRVGYGYTF.

This chain connects TRBV4-1 to TRBJ1-1; D is unresolved. This CDR3 region has 16 residues. Germline values: CDR1 MGHRA, CDR2 YSYEKL. V was clipped by 0 bases and J by 3 bases, with 14 bases between them. CDR3 nucleotide sequence: TGCGCCAGCAGCCAAGAGAGGCAGCCTACTGACACTGAAGCTTTCTTT. As protein: CASSQERQPTDTEAFF.

The chain employs TRBV7-3 and TRBJ2-1; 11 bases align to TRBD2. Trimming at V came to 4 bases and at J to 7 bases, leaving 9 bases not matched to a gene. The CDR3 covers 16 residues. Germline-derived CDR1 and CDR2 are SGHTA and FQGTGA. The CDR3 DNA sequence: TGTGCCAGCAGCTCCAGACTAGCGGGAAATCTGAATGAGCAGTTCTTC. Protein: CASSSRLAGNLNEQFF.

The V and J genes are TRBV9 and TRBJ1-5; 7 positions agree with TRBD1. Germline trimming cut 3 bases from V and 4 bases from J; bases unmatched to any gene: 4. The germline V gene has CDR1 SGDLS and CDR2 YYNGEE. The CDR3 spans 14 residues. CDR3 in DNA: TGTGCCAGCAGCGCGGGACAGTATAATCAGCCCCAGCATTTT. Protein sequence: CASSAGQYNQPQHF.

The chain has TRBV9 and TRBJ2-7, with 9 bases identical to TRBD2. CDR1 and CDR2 from the germline V gene are SGDLS and YYNGEE. The CDR3 runs 15 residues. The J segment lost 2 bases and the V segment lost 1 base, leaving 4 bases of the junction unmatched. CDR3 sequence: CASSVSGLATYEQYF. The CDR3 coding sequence is TGTGCCAGCAGCGTATCGGGACTAGCAACCTACGAGCAGTACTTC. The complete variable domain, with remaining parts taken from reference TRBV9 and TRBJ2-7, reads DSGVTQTPKHLITATGQRVTLRCSPRSGDLSVYWYQQSLDQGLQFLIQYYNGEERAKGNILERFSAQQFPDLHSELNLSSLELGDSALYFCASSVSGLATYEQYFGPGTRLTVT.

Here the CDR3 reads CASRQGQETQYF. The CDR3 nucleotides are TGTGCCAGCCGACAGGGTCAAGAGACCCAGTACTTC. The rearrangement links TRBV6-5 to TRBJ2-5; TRBD1 agrees at 7 bases. CDR3 length equals 12 residues. The germline V gene has CDR1 MNHEY and CDR2 SVGAGI. The junction had 2 bases not matched to a gene; V was cut back by 8 bases and J by 2 bases.

This clone came up once. The chain is built from TRBV3-1 (or the pseudogene TRBV3-2) and TRBJ1-2, with a tentative D call TRBD1 (6 bases). The CDR3 is made up of 14 amino acids. Germline V CDR1 and CDR2: LGHDT, YNNKEL (reference sequence). V lost 6 bases to trimming and J lost 4 bases, with 15 bases between them. CDR3 amino acids: CASSQTGTTYGYTF. Here the CDR3 DNA reads TGTGCCAGCAGTCAAACCGGGACAACCTATGGCTACACCTTC.

The J gene is TRBJ2-3, the V gene TRBV7-9, with 7 bases that match TRBD2. Germline CDR1 is SEHNR and CDR2 is FQNEAQ (reference sequence). V shed 3 bases, J shed 4 bases, and the junction held 13 bases outside the gene matches. There are 17 residues in the CDR3. The CDR3 spells CASSFAFGEGLSDTQYF. The CDR3 DNA follows: TGTGCCAGCAGCTTTGCCTTTGGGGAGGGCCTCTCAGATACGCAGTATTTT.

This sequence joins TRBV21-1 and TRBJ2-1; TRBD1 was called by the table and not checked on the DNA. TRBV21-1 is a pseudogene. The CDR3 has 18 amino acids. CDR3 DNA sequence: TGTGCCAGCAGCAAAATAAAGGGGCGGAAGAGCTCCTACAATGAGCAGTTCTTC. Its translation is CASSKIKGRKSSYNEQFF.

This clone was recorded at least ten times. The chain combines TRBV6-1 with TRBJ2-3, with TRBD2 matching 7 bases. The germline V gene encodes CDR1 MNHNS and CDR2 SASEGT. The CDR3 runs 16 residues. V shed 3 bases and J 4 bases; nucleotides not matched to a gene: 10. CDR3 bases: TGTGCCAGCAGTGATGGAGCGGGAAGTGGGGCAGATACGCAGTATTTT. Its protein product is CASSDGAGSGADTQYF.

This chain connects TRBV5-6 to TRBJ2-7; 7 bases fit TRBD2. CDR1 is SGHDT, CDR2 YYEEEE, per germline. J lost 3 bases, V lost 0 bases, and 3 bases had no gene match. The CDR3 is 14 residues long. The CDR3 reads CASSLVSGGYEQYF. The CDR3 bases are TGTGCCAGCAGCTTGGTATCGGGAGGCTACGAGCAGTACTTC.

The chain recombines TRBV9 with TRBJ2-1, with 8 positions matching TRBD1. V lost 4 bases and J lost 0; bases outside the gene matches: 12. CDR3 size: 18 residues. Germline CDR1 and CDR2: SGDLS and YYNGEE. The CDR3 protein is CASSSSGGGSSSYNEQFF. For the CDR3, the DNA is TGTGCCAGCAGCTCCTCAGGGGGCGGTTCTAGCTCCTACAATGAGCAGTTCTTC.

Regarding this clone: Its ends do not fully match the called genes, so a read error is possible. The chain recombines TRBV13 with TRBJ1-5, with TRBD1 matching over 8 bases. The CDR3 totals 15 residues. Germline values: CDR1 PRHDT, CDR2 FYEKMQ (reference sequence). The CDR3 DNA reads as TGTGCCAGCAGCATAGGACAGGGAAGCAATCAGCCCCAGCATTTT. Protein: CASSIGQGSNQPQHF.

The chain recombines TRBV24-1 with TRBJ2-5, with D perhaps matching TRBD1 (6 bases). From germline, CDR1 is KGHDR and CDR2 SFDVKD. The V and J ends lost 3 bases and 0 bases respectively, with 10 bases between them. This CDR3 is 15 amino acids long. The CDR3 DNA follows: TGTGCCACCAGTGATCCGGGACACCACCAAGAGACCCAGTACTTC. Protein sequence: CATSDPGHHQETQYF.

The chain joins TRBV5-5 to TRBJ1-1; 8 positions agree with TRBD1. The CDR3 consists of 15 residues. CDR1 SGHKS and CDR2 YYEKEE come from the germline V gene (reference sequence). Losses at the gene ends were 0 bases for V and 11 bases for J; bases not matched to a gene: 12. CDR3 sequence (DNA): TGTGCCAGCAGCTTGGCCGATAATAGACAGGGGAATGCTTTCTTT. It is translated as CASSLADNRQGNAFF.

The gene calls are TRBV28 and TRBJ2-2; 9 bases agree with TRBD2. Germline V lookup: CDR1 MDHEN, CDR2 SYDVKM. CDR3 length: 14 amino acids. V was pared by 8 bases and J by 7 bases, with 8 bases of the junction left unmatched. The CDR3 bases are TGTGCCAGCCAGCGGGGGGCCGAGGGCGGGGAGCTGTTTTTT. It translates to CASQRGAEGGELFF. Combining the CDR3 with reference TRBV28 and TRBJ2-2 gives the whole variable domain DVKVTQSSRYLVKRTGEKVFLECVQDMDHENMFWYRQDPGLGLRLIYFSYDVKMKEKGDIPEGYSVSREKKERFSLILESASTNQTSMYLCASQRGAEGGELFFGEGSRLTVL.

The chain combines TRBV5-1 with TRBJ1-4, with 7 nucleotides matching TRBD1. The CDR3 has 14 amino acids. Germline CDR1 is SGHRS and CDR2 is YFSETQ. Unmatched junction bases numbered 6, after V lost 3 bases and J lost 7 bases. The CDR3 region has the DNA TGCGCCAGCAGCTCCAGGGGGTACGGTGAAAAACTGTTTTTT. This codes for CASSSRGYGEKLFF.

This clone was detected once. The rearrangement links TRBV5-1 to TRBJ2-7; D might be TRBD1 (5 bases). V was pared by 0 bases and J by 3 bases, with 10 bases between. CDR3 length: 14 amino acids. Germline V lookup: CDR1 SGHRS, CDR2 YFSETQ. Here the CDR3 reads CASSLVGDLYEQYF. The CDR3, as DNA: TGCGCCAGCAGCTTGGTAGGGGATCTCTACGAGCAGTACTTC. The complete variable domain, with remaining parts taken from reference TRBV5-1 and TRBJ2-7, reads KAGVTQTPRYLIKTRGQQVTLSCSPISGHRSVSWYQQTPGQGLQFLFEYFSETQRNKGNFPGRFSGRQFSNSRSEMNVSTLELGDSALYLCASSLVGDLYEQYFGPGTRLTVT.

This clone occurred once. The chain links TRBV10-3 to TRBJ1-5; perhaps TRBD1 as D (5 bases). The germline V gene has CDR1 ENHRY and CDR2 SYGVKD. Trimming took off 0 bases at V and 4 bases at J, with 7 bases between the two ends. CDR3 size: 14 residues. The CDR3 spells CAISESGGNQPQHF. In DNA form, the CDR3 reads TGTGCCATCAGTGAGTCCGGGGGGAATCAGCCCCAGCATTTT.

CDR3 protein: CASGLVLGGGAGLNTEAFF. CDR3 sequence (DNA): TGTGCTAGTGGTTTGGTACTTGGGGGAGGGGCGGGCCTGAACACTGAAGCTTTCTTT. The gene calls are TRBV12-5 and TRBJ1-1; tentative D call: TRBD1 (5 bases). The CDR3 is 19 amino acids. The germline CDR1 and CDR2 sequences are LGHNT and FRNRAP. V shed 0 bases and J shed 0 bases, with 20 bases lying between them. Complete variable domain (other parts from reference TRBV12-5 and TRBJ1-1): DARVTQTPRHKVTEMGQEVTMRCQPILGHNTVFWYRQTMMQGLELLAYFRNRAPLDDSGMPKDRFSAEMPDATLATLKIQPSEPRDSAVYFCASGLVLGGGAGLNTEAFFGQGTRLTVV.

This chain joins TRBV7-2 and TRBJ1-6; D not certain. V was pared by 1 base and J by 0 bases, with 10 bases between. This CDR3 has 17 amino acids. CDR1 and CDR2 (germline): SGHTA, FQGNSA. The CDR3: CASSLVVESSYNSPLHF. In nucleotides, the CDR3 is TGTGCCAGCAGCTTAGTAGTGGAGAGCTCCTATAATTCACCCCTCCACTTT.

This sequence joins TRBV28 and TRBJ1-1, with a tentative D call TRBD1 (6 bases). Germline V gene data show CDR1 as MDHEN and CDR2 as SYDVKM. Trimming left V 2 bases short and J 4 bases short, with 17 bases between. The CDR3 extends over 16 amino acids. This chain's CDR3 is CASSLMARGVSTEAFF. DNA for the CDR3: TGTGCCAGCAGTTTAATGGCCAGGGGCGTTAGCACTGAAGCTTTCTTT.

This chain links TRBV28 with TRBJ1-5, with 7 nucleotides matching TRBD1. Germline CDR1 reads MDHEN; CDR2 reads SYDVKM. This CDR3 region has 13 residues. J lost 7 bases, V lost 5 bases, and 5 bases had no gene match. CDR3 sequence (DNA): TGTGCCAGCAGTGACAGGGTTCGGCAGCCCCAGCATTTT. Residues: CASSDRVRQPQHF.

This rearrangement joins TRBV5-1 to TRBJ2-1, with D tentatively TRBD2 (6 bases). Germline V gene lookup returns CDR1 SGHRS and CDR2 YFSETQ. V was pared by 0 bases and J by 9 bases, with 13 bases between. The CDR3 totals 14 residues. The CDR3 DNA reads as TGCGCCAGCAGCTTGGGGGGCCGGGGAGGTGAGCAGTTCTTC. Encoded protein: CASSLGGRGGEQFF.